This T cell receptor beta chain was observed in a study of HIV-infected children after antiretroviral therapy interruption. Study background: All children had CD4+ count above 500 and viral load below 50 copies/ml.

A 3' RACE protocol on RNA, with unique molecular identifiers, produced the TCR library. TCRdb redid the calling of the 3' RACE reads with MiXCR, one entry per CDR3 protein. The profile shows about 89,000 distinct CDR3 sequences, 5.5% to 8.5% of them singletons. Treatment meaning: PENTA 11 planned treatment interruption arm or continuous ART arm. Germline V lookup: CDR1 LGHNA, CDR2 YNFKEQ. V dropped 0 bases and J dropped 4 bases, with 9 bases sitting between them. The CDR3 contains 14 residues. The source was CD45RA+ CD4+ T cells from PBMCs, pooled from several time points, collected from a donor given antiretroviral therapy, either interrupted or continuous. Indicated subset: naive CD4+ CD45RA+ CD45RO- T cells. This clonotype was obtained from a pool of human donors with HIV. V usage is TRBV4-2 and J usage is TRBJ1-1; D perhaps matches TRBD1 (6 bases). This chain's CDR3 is CASSQDPGATEAFF. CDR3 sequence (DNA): TGTGCCAGCAGCCAAGATCCAGGGGCCACTGAAGCTTTCTTT.